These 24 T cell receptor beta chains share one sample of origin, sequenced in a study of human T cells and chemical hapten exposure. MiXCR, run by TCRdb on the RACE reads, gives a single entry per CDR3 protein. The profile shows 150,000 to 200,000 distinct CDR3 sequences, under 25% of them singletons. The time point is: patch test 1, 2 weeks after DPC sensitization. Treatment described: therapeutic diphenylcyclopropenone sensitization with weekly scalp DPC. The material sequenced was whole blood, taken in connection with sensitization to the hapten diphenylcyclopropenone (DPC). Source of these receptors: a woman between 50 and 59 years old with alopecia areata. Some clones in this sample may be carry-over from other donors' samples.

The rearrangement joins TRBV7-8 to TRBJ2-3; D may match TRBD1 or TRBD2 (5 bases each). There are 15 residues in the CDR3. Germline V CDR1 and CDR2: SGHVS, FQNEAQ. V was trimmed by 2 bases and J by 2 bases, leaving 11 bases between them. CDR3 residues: CASSLTGTPTDTQYF. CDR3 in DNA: TGTGCCAGCAGCTTAACCGGGACCCCCACAGATACGCAGTATTTT.

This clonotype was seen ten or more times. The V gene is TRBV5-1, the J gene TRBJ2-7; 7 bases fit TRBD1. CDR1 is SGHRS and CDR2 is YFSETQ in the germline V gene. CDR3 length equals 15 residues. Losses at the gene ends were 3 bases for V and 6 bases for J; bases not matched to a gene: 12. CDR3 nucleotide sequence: TGCGCCAGCAGCTCCTCCGGGACAGCCGAGGGCGAGCAGTACTTC. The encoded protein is CASSSSGTAEGEQYF.

CDR3 loop: CASSERQGSSGANVLTF. DNA of the CDR3: TGCGCCAGCAGCGAGAGACAGGGGAGCTCTGGGGCCAACGTCCTGACTTTC. This sequence joins TRBV5-1 and TRBJ2-6, with TRBD1 matching 8 bases. The V gene's germline CDR1 is SGHRS and CDR2 YFSETQ. The CDR3 covers 17 residues. V was clipped by 4 bases and J by 0 bases; unmatched bases: 6.

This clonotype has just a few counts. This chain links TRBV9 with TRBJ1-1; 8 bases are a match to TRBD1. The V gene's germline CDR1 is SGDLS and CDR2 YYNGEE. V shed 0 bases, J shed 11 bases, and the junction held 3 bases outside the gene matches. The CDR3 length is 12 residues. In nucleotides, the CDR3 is TGTGCCAGCAGCGTAGGGACAGGGCGCGCTTTCTTT. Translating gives CASSVGTGRAFF. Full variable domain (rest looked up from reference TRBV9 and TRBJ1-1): DSGVTQTPKHLITATGQRVTLRCSPRSGDLSVYWYQQSLDQGLQFLIQYYNGEERAKGNILERFSAQQFPDLHSELNLSSLELGDSALYFCASSVGTGRAFFGQGTRLTVV.

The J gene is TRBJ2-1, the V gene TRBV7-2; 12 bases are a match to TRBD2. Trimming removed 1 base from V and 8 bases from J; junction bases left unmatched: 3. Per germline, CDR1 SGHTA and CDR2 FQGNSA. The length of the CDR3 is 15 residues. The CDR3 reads CASSLEPSGRDEQFF. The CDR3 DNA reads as TGTGCCAGCAGCTTAGAACCTAGCGGGAGGGATGAGCAGTTCTTC.

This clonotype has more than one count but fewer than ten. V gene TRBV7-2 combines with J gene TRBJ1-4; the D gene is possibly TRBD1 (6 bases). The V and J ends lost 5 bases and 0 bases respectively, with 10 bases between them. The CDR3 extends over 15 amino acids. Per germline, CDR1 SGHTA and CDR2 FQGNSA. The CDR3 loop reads CASSPRGATNEKLFF. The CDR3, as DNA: TGTGCCAGCAGCCCCAGGGGTGCAACTAATGAAAAACTGTTTTTT.

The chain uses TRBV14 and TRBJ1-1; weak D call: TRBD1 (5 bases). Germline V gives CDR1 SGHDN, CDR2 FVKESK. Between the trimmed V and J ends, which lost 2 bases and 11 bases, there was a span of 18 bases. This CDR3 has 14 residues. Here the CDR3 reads CASSQRAGPRQAFF. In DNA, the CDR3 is TGTGCCAGCAGCCAACGTGCCGGGCCTAGACAGGCTTTCTTT.

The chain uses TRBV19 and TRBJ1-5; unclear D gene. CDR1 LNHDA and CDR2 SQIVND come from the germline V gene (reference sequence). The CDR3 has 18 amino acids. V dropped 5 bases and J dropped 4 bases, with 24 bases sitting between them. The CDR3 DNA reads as TGTGCCAGTAGTCAATGGACGGCCACGTTCCAGGAGAATCAGCCCCAGCATTTT. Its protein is CASSQWTATFQENQPQHF.

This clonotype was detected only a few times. The CDR3 here is CASIPNLSAILYTGELFF. The CDR3 DNA reads TGTGCCAGCATCCCAAACCTGTCGGCAATATTGTACACCGGGGAGCTGTTTTTT. V usage is TRBV21-1 and J usage is TRBJ2-2; the D call of TRBD1 is as the table states it, not checked on the DNA. TRBV21-1 is classified as a pseudogene. The CDR3 is 18 amino acids.

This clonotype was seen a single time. This CDR3 reads CSARTWDRENYEQYF. CDR3 DNA: TGCAGCGCCCGCACGTGGGACAGGGAAAACTACGAGCAGTACTTC. This rearrangement joins TRBV29-1 to TRBJ2-7, with 9 bases fitting TRBD1. V was clipped by 7 bases and J by 3 bases; unmatched bases: 13. Germline loops: CDR1 SQVTM, CDR2 ANQGSEA. The CDR3 loop spans 15 amino acids.

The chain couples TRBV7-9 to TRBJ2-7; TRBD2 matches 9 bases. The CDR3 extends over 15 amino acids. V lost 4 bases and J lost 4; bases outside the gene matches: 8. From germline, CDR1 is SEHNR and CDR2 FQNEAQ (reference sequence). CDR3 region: CASSSQTSGIYEQYF. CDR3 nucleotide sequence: TGTGCCAGCAGCTCTCAGACTAGCGGAATTTACGAGCAGTACTTC.

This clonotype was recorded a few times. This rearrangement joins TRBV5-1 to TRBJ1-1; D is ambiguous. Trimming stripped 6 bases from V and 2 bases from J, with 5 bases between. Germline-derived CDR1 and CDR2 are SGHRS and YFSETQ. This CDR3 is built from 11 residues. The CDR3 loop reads CASKRNTEAFF. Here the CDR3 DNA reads TGCGCCAGCAAGAGAAACACTGAAGCTTTCTTT.

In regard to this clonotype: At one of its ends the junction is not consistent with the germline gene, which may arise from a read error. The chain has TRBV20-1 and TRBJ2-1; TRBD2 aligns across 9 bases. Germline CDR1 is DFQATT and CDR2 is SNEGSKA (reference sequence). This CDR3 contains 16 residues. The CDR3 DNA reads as TGCAGTGCTAGAGATCGACTAGCGGTTACCTACAATGGGCAGTTCTTC. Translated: CSARDRLAVTYNGQFF.

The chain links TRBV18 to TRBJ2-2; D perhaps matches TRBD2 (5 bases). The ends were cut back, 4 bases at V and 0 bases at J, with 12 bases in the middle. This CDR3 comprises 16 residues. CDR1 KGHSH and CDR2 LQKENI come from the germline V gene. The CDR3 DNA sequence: TGTGCCAGCTCACTTCGAACTAGTGCGAACACCGGGGAGCTGTTTTTT. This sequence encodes CASSLRTSANTGELFF.

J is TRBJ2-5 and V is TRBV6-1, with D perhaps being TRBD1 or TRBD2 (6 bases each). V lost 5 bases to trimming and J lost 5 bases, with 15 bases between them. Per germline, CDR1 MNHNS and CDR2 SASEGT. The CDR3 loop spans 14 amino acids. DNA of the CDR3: TGTGCCAGCAGTAAACAGGGAGGACGCGAGACCCAGTACTTC. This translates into CASSKQGGRETQYF.

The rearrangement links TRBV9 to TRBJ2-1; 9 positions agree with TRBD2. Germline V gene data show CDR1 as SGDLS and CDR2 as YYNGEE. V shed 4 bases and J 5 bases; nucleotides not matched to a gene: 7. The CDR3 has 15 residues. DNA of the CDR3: TGTGCCAGCAGCCCTAGCGGGAAAGCGGACAATGAGCAGTTCTTC. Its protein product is CASSPSGKADNEQFF.

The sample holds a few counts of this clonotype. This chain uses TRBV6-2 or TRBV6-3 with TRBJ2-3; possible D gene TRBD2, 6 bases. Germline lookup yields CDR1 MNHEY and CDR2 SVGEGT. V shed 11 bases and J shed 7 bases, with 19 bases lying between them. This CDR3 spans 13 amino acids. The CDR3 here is CASLGIRGNTQYF. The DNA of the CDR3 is TGTGCCTCGCTGGGGATCCGCGGGAATACGCAGTATTTT.

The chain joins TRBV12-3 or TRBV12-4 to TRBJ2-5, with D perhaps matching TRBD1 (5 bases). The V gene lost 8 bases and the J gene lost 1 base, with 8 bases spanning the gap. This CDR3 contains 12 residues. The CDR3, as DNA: TGTGCCAGCCAGACAGTCCAAGAGACCCAGTACTTC. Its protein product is CASQTVQETQYF.

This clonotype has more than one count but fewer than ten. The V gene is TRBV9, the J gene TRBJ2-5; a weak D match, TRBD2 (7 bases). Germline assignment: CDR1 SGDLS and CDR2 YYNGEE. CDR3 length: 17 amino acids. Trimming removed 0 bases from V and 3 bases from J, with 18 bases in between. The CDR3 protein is CASSVASRGLRKETQYF. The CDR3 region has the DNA TGTGCCAGCAGCGTAGCATCGCGGGGGCTGAGAAAAGAGACCCAGTACTTC.

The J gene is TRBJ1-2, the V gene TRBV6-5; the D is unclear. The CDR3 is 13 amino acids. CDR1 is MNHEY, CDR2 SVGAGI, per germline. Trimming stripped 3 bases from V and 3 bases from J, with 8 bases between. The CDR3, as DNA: TGTGCCAGCAGTTATGGGGTAGACTATGGCTACACCTTC. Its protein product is CASSYGVDYGYTF.

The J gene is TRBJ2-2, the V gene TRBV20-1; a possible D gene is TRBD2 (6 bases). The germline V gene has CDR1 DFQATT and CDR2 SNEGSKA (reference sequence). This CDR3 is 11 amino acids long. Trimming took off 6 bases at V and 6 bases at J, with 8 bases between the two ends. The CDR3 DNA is TGCAGTGCACGGGAGTCCGGGGAGCTGTTTTTT. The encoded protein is CSARESGELFF.

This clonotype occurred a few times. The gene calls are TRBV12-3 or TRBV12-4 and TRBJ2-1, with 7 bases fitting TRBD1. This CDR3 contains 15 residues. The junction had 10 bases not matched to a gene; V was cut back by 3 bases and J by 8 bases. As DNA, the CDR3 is TGTGCCAGCAGTTTCCTCGACAGGGCCGGGTATGAGCAGTTCTTC. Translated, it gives CASSFLDRAGYEQFF.

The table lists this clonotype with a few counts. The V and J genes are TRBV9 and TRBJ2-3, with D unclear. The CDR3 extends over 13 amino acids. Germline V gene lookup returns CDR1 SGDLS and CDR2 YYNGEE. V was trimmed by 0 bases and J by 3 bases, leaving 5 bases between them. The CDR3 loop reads CASSVGATDTQYF. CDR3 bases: TGTGCCAGCAGCGTAGGGGCGACAGATACGCAGTATTTT.

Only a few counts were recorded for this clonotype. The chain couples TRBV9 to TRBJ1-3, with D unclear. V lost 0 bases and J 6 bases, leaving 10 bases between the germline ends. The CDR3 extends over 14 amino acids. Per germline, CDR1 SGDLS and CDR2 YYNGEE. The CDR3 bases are TGTGCCAGCAGCGTAGTAGACGTCGCAAACACCATATATTTT. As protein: CASSVVDVANTIYF.